This TCR beta chain was recovered during a study of blood T cell repertoires in COVID-19. Looking at the study overall: The analysed material was cDNA or gDNA that came from T cells, B-cell-depleted T cells, or PBMCs.

The method was immunoSEQ multiplex PCR; TCRdb's version includes in-frame clones alone and lacks a portion of them. Seen here are a few hundred thousand clones, about four fifths observed once, and the top ten hold about 1.3%. The sequenced material came from PBMCs or T cells enriched from blood (not recorded which). This TCR was sampled from a middle-aged woman with acute COVID-19.

The CDR3 DNA sequence: TGTGCCAGCAGCCCTCTACGGGGTAGTAGGACCGGGGAGCTGTTTTTT. Translated, it gives CASSPLRGSRTGELFF. The chain couples TRBV7-6 to TRBJ2-2; TRBD2 might be the D (5 bases). Trimming removed 5 bases at V and 5 bases at J, with 18 bases between. Germline-derived CDR1 and CDR2 are SGHVS and FNYEAQ. This CDR3 has 16 residues.